The 15 T cell receptor beta chains below were found in one sample sequenced in a study of OX40 agonist ivuxolimab in advanced cancers. Assay used: immunoSEQ multiplex PCR; TCRdb lists only in-frame clones, some missing. Here the sample spans almost 50,000 clones, roughly four fifths being singletons. The specimen was CD4+ or CD8+ T cells sorted from blood, collected in a trial of the OX40 agonist ivuxolimab. These receptors came from an adult with an advanced solid tumor such as melanoma, head and neck, liver or kidney cancer.

The rearrangement links TRBV2 to TRBJ2-1; a weak D match, TRBD2 (6 bases). Trimming cost V 8 bases and J 6 bases, with 11 bases left between them. This CDR3 has 12 residues. CDR1 is SNHLY and CDR2 is FYNNEI in the germline V gene. CDR3 sequence: CASLQEGNEQFF. Written as DNA, the CDR3 is TGTGCCAGCCTTCAGGAGGGCAATGAGCAGTTCTTC.

The CDR3 DNA reads as TGTGCCAGCAGCTTAGGCAGTGCCTACGAGCAGTACTTC. This sequence encodes CASSLGSAYEQYF. The genes are TRBV7-2 and TRBJ2-7; unclear D gene. CDR3 size: 13 residues. V was shortened by 1 base and J by 2 bases, with 6 bases between the two germline ends. The germline V gene has CDR1 SGHTA and CDR2 FQGNSA.

This chain uses TRBV28 with TRBJ2-3, with 14 bases that match TRBD2. This CDR3 comprises 15 residues. Losses at the gene ends were 10 bases for V and 3 bases for J; bases not matched to a gene: 6. In germline, CDR1 is MDHEN, CDR2 SYDVKM. In DNA form, the CDR3 reads TGTGCCACCGGGACTAGCGGGAGCTCAACAGATACGCAGTATTTT. The encoded protein is CATGTSGSSTDTQYF.

This sequence joins TRBV6-4 and TRBJ2-2; the D is unclear. Germline CDR1 reads MRHNA; CDR2 reads SNTAGT. V dropped 6 bases and J dropped 4 bases, with 12 bases sitting between them. The CDR3 sequence is 14 residues long. The CDR3 loop reads CASSAEITTGELFF. The CDR3, as DNA: TGTGCCAGCAGCGCGGAAATTACCACCGGGGAGCTGTTTTTT.

The V gene is TRBV11-2, the J gene TRBJ2-1; 8 positions agree with TRBD2. The V gene end was trimmed by 7 bases and the J gene end by 6 bases; junction bases not matched to a gene: 11. Looked up from germline, CDR1 is SGHAT and CDR2 is FQNNGV. CDR3 length equals 15 residues. The CDR3 DNA reads TGTGCCAGCACCCGGGGAGCGGGAGTTTCCAATGAGCAGTTCTTC. Translated, it gives CASTRGAGVSNEQFF.

The V call is TRBV5-1, the J call TRBJ1-5, with 9 bases aligning to TRBD1. This CDR3 contains 16 residues. Germline CDR1 and CDR2: SGHRS and YFSETQ. J was trimmed by 3 bases and V by 1 base; bases with no gene match: 5. The CDR3 spells CASSLFGTGNNQPQHF. CDR3 DNA sequence: TGCGCCAGCAGCTTGTTTGGGACAGGGAACAATCAGCCCCAGCATTTT. Using reference TRBV5-1 and TRBJ1-5 for the parts outside the CDR3, the full variable domain is KAGVTQTPRYLIKTRGQQVTLSCSPISGHRSVSWYQQTPGQGLQFLFEYFSETQRNKGNFPGRFSGRQFSNSRSEMNVSTLELGDSALYLCASSLFGTGNNQPQHFGDGTRLSIL.

This clone was counted between two and nine times. The chain employs TRBV5-1 and TRBJ2-1; D remains unclear. This CDR3 has 14 amino acids. The V and J ends lost 1 base and 4 bases respectively, with 9 bases between them. Germline V CDR1 and CDR2: SGHRS, YFSETQ. CDR3 loop: CASSLSSFYNEQFF. In DNA form, the CDR3 reads TGCGCCAGCAGCTTGTCGTCCTTTTACAATGAGCAGTTCTTC.

The chain is built from TRBV9 and TRBJ1-3; 8 nucleotides match TRBD1. CDR1 and CDR2 from the germline V gene are SGDLS and YYNGEE. Unmatched junction bases numbered 6, after V lost 4 bases and J lost 6 bases. This CDR3 region has 14 residues. The CDR3 sequence: CASSPRQGLNTIYF. DNA of the CDR3: TGTGCCAGCAGCCCTCGACAGGGGCTAAACACCATATATTTT.

V gene TRBV7-2 combines with J gene TRBJ2-5; 8 bases are a match to TRBD1. CDR1 and CDR2 from the germline V gene are SGHTA and FQGNSA. The CDR3 spans 17 residues. J lost 6 bases, V lost 5 bases, and 17 bases had no gene match. CDR3 in amino acids: CASSTQSGGEVAKTQYF. CDR3 sequence (DNA): TGTGCCAGCAGCACCCAATCAGGGGGCGAAGTTGCGAAGACCCAGTACTTC.

The chain combines TRBV30 with TRBJ1-2; 9 nucleotides align to TRBD1. The trim removed 4 bases at V and 7 bases at J, leaving 7 bases unmatched. Per the germline V gene, CDR1 is GTSNPN and CDR2 is SVGIG (reference sequence). The CDR3 covers 13 residues. CDR3 sequence (DNA): TGTGCCTGGAAAAAACAGGGGGCAGGTGGCTACACCTTC. It encodes CAWKKQGAGGYTF.

The chain recombines TRBV7-8 with TRBJ2-3; 7 nucleotides line up with TRBD1. The V and J ends lost 5 bases and 6 bases, in that order; junction bases with no gene match: 14. The CDR3 covers 16 residues. Per germline, CDR1 SGHVS and CDR2 FQNEAQ. CDR3 sequence: CASSAEQGSGMDTQYF. For the CDR3, the DNA is TGTGCCAGCAGCGCGGAACAGGGGTCAGGGATGGATACGCAGTATTTT.

J is TRBJ2-7 and V is TRBV29-1; 8 bases match TRBD1. CDR3 length: 14 residues. Losses at the gene ends were 6 bases for V and 6 bases for J; bases not matched to a gene: 13. Germline V CDR1 and CDR2: SQVTM, ANQGSEA. CDR3 residues: CSVLPVTGVAEQYF. The CDR3 nucleotides read TGCAGCGTGCTACCTGTGACAGGGGTGGCCGAGCAGTACTTC.

The chain joins TRBV7-2 to TRBJ2-5; D not certain. Germline CDR1 and CDR2: SGHTA and FQGNSA. V was pared by 6 bases and J by 5 bases, with 10 bases between. The CDR3 loop spans 12 amino acids. For the CDR3, the DNA is TGTGCCAGCAGGCCCTCCGGGGAGACCCAGTACTTC. It translates to CASRPSGETQYF.

J is TRBJ2-1 and V is TRBV2; 9 bases are a match to TRBD1. The CDR3 is made up of 12 amino acids. In germline, CDR1 is SNHLY, CDR2 FYNNEI. With 8 bases clipped from V and 8 bases from J, the junction kept 4 bases outside the gene matches. The CDR3 DNA is TGTGCCAGCGACACAGGGGGCGATGAGCAGTTCTTC. Protein sequence: CASDTGGDEQFF.

The chain couples TRBV7-6 to TRBJ2-6; D gene unclear. The V and J ends lost 0 bases and 4 bases respectively, with 7 bases between them. This CDR3 has 15 amino acids. The germline V gene has CDR1 SGHVS and CDR2 FNYEAQ. CDR3 sequence reads: CASSLAPSGANVLTF. CDR3 bases: TGTGCCAGCAGCTTAGCCCCATCGGGGGCCAACGTCCTGACTTTC.